This is a list of T cell receptor beta chains from one sample in a study of T-cell memory formation after mild COVID-19. TCRdb passed the 5' RACE reads through MiXCR, listing each CDR3 protein once. This sample carries around 320,000 distinct CDR3 sequences, roughly an eighth of them seen once, and the ten largest clones take under 25%. The sequenced sample consisted of PBMCs or a T cell subset sorted from them (not recorded which). Every receptor here comes from a young man who had mild COVID-19 (a few samples of this study predate the infection). Cell type and time point are not known. Both conserved end residues are part of each CDR3. D genes are given only for firm matches. Clone size is shown for a subset of rows, as once, few, many or a class of expanded clone.

d_call clone_size j_call v_call cdr3_length cdr3_nt cdr3_aa
- - TRBJ2-7 TRBV7-3 13 TGTGCCAGCAGCTTAGGGCCGGATTACGAGCAGTACTTC CASSLGPDYEQYF
- few TRBJ2-1 TRBV7-2 13 TGTGCCAGCAGCGATAGGGGGGGCAGTGAGCAGTTCTTC CASSDRGGSEQFF
- once TRBJ1-1 TRBV12-3/TRBV12-4 14 TGTGCCAGCAGTTCAAGGGGGTCATATACTGAAGCTTTCTTT CASSSRGSYTEAFF
- - TRBJ1-1 TRBV7-6 14 TGTGCCAGCAGCGCTAGATCGGGATTCTCAGAAGCTTTCTTT CASSARSGFSEAFF
- few TRBJ2-3 TRBV7-9 12 TGTGCCGGCCTCCTGGGCACAGATACGCAGTATTTT CAGLLGTDTQYF
TRBD2 many TRBJ2-1 TRBV5-1 15 TGCGCCAGCAGCTTGTTCGGCGGGGGGAGCAATGAGCAGTTCTTC CASSLFGGGSNEQFF
- - TRBJ2-3 TRBV4-1 17 TGCGCCAGCAGCCAAGAACAGGGCAGGGATGTCCCAGATACGCAGTATTTT CASSQEQGRDVPDTQYF
- - TRBJ1-1 TRBV24-1 12 TGTGCCACCAGTGACCGCGGACAGAGAGCTTTCTTT CATSDRGQRAFF
TRBD1 - TRBJ2-5 TRBV2 15 TGTGCCAGCAGTGAAAGGGCAGGGGGTATCGAGACCCAGTACTTC CASSERAGGIETQYF
- few TRBJ1-1 TRBV5-1 14 TGCGCCAGCAGCCGCCTCGGGGGTTGGACTGAAGCTTTCTTT CASSRLGGWTEAFF
TRBD2 - TRBJ2-1 TRBV4-3 18 TGCGCCAGCAGCCAAGATAGCGCGGGGGGGCCGCCCTACAATGAGCAGTTCTTC CASSQDSAGGPPYNEQFF
TRBD2 - TRBJ2-3 TRBV6-5 16 TGTGCCAGCAGTTATGGGGGCGGGGGGACCACAGATACGCAGTATTTT CASSYGGGGTTDTQYF
- - TRBJ1-4 TRBV4-1 12 TGCGCCAGCAGCAGGGTGGGAGAAAAACTGTTTTTT CASSRVGEKLFF
- - TRBJ1-2 TRBV4-1 15 TGCGCCAGCAGCCAAGGGGGCGGGATGGGGTATGGCTACACCTTC CASSQGGGMGYGYTF
- many TRBJ2-2 TRBV4-3 16 TGCGCCAGCAGCCAAGATGCCTACAGGGTTACCGGGGAGCTGTTTTTT CASSQDAYRVTGELFF
- few TRBJ1-1 TRBV20-1 14 TGCAGTGCTAGAGATACAGGGATACGGACTGAAGCTTTCTTT CSARDTGIRTEAFF
TRBD1 - TRBJ2-3 TRBV7-6 16 TGTGCCAGCAGCTCGATGGACAGGGGAAGCACAGATACGCAGTATTTT CASSSMDRGSTDTQYF